A selection of T cell receptor beta chains follows, all from one sample in a study of blood T cell repertoires in COVID-19. The protocol was immunoSEQ multiplex PCR, while the TCRdb copy is restricted to in-frame clones and leaves out a portion. Altogether a few hundred thousand clones are present, around 83% being singletons, with the ten largest covering about 4.8%. The sample consisted of PBMCs or T cells enriched from blood (not recorded which). The receptors here all came from a woman between 45 and 65 years old who had recovered from COVID-19. The CDR3 runs from the conserved cysteine through the conserved F or W. D genes are given only for firm matches. Not every row has a clone size; where given, it reads once, few, many or a size class.

TRBD1 | TRBJ1-1 | - | TRBV6-2/TRBV6-3 | TGTGCCAGCAGTTACCTCGACAGGGAGTTACTTGACACTGAAGCTTTCTTT | CASSYLDRELLDTEAFF
TRBD1 | TRBJ2-7 | - | TRBV6-1 | TGTGCCAGCAGTGATTACCACACAGGGGGCTCCTACGAGCAGTACTTC | CASSDYHTGGSYEQYF
- | TRBJ2-3 | - | TRBV11-2 | TGTGCCAGCAGCTTAGTTGATGGGCAGGGTTGGGATACGCAGTATTTT | CASSLVDGQGWDTQYF
- | TRBJ2-7 | once | TRBV7-8 | TGTGCCAGCAGCTCCTCGTTGGCCGGGGACGAGCAGTACTTC | CASSSSLAGDEQYF
- | TRBJ1-1 | few | TRBV7-9 | TGTGCCAGCAGCTTCCCCGGGGGGGTGGAAGCTTTCTTT | CASSFPGGVEAFF
- | TRBJ2-3 | - | TRBV7-9 | TGTGCCGGCACCAAACAGGCGAGACCAGATACGCAGTATTTT | CAGTKQARPDTQYF
- | TRBJ1-2 | once | TRBV9 | TGTGCCAGCAGCGTGGGACGGCAGGGAGGTGGCTACACCTTC | CASSVGRQGGGYTF
- | TRBJ2-7 | many | TRBV10-3 | TGTGCCATCAGTGATCAGGGTTACGAGCAGTACTTC | CAISDQGYEQYF
- | TRBJ1-2 | once | TRBV4-3 | TGCGCCAGCAGCCTGGTGGGAGTAAGGGATGGCTACACCTTC | CASSLVGVRDGYTF
TRBD2 | TRBJ2-7 | - | TRBV7-3 | TGTGCCAGCAGCTTAAATCATGGCGGGAGGGGTGAGTACGAGCAGTACTTC | CASSLNHGGRGEYEQYF
TRBD2 | TRBJ2-3 | - | TRBV15 | TGTGCCACCAGCAGACTAAGCGGGAGCCCAGATACGCAGTATTTT | CATSRLSGSPDTQYF
TRBD1 | TRBJ1-6 | - | TRBV30 | TGTGCCTGGAGTGGGACAGGGTATAATTCACCCCTCCACTTT | CAWSGTGYNSPLHF
TRBD1 | TRBJ2-3 | - | TRBV20-1 | TGCAGTGCCAGTGACAGGGGGCAGACAGATACGCAGTATTTT | CSASDRGQTDTQYF
- | TRBJ1-2 | - | TRBV6-6 | TGTGCCAGCAGTTACCTGGGGAGCTATGGCTACACCTTC | CASSYLGSYGYTF
TRBD2 | TRBJ2-1 | - | TRBV6-6 | TGTGCCAGCACCTGGGGGACTAGTGAAATAAATGAGCAGTTCTTC | CASTWGTSEINEQFF
- | TRBJ1-2 | - | TRBV5-8 | TGTGCCAGCAGCTTGGGCAGGGTGATCTATGGCTACACCTTC | CASSLGRVIYGYTF
TRBD1 | TRBJ2-1 | - | TRBV10-3 | TGTGCCATCAGTGAGGAGTCCTGGACAGGGTCGAATGAGCAGTTCTTC | CAISEESWTGSNEQFF
- | TRBJ2-4 | - | TRBV3-1/TRBV3-2 | TGTGCCAGCAGCCAAGTTACAGGGTTGACCAAAAACATTCAGTACTTC | CASSQVTGLTKNIQYF
TRBD1 | TRBJ2-1 | - | TRBV27 | TGTGCCAGCAGACACGGGACAGGGACGTACAATGAGCAGTTCTTC | CASRHGTGTYNEQFF
- | TRBJ1-2 | - | TRBV7-2 | TGTGCCAGCCGGCTTTATGACAGTAACTATGGCTACACCTTC | CASRLYDSNYGYTF
- | TRBJ1-1 | - | TRBV11-3 | TGTGCCAGCAGCTTTTTGTCGGGGCGGGAGGCTTTCTTT | CASSFLSGREAFF
TRBD2 | TRBJ2-7 | - | TRBV5-1 | TGCGCCAGCAGTACGACTAGCGGGAGGTCCATGGCGTCCGAGCAGTACTTC | CASSTTSGRSMASEQYF
- | TRBJ2-7 | - | TRBV5-1 | TGCGCCAGCAGCATGCAGGGCCCCTACGAGCAGTACTTC | CASSMQGPYEQYF
- | TRBJ1-3 | - | TRBV3-1/TRBV3-2 | TGTGCCAGCAGCCAAGGTCCCGGTAGCTCTGGAAACACCATATATTTT | CASSQGPGSSGNTIYF
- | TRBJ1-1 | - | TRBV18 | TGTGCCAGCTCGCGCGACAGCTCGGACACTGAAGCTTTCTTT | CASSRDSSDTEAFF
- | TRBJ2-3 | - | TRBV4-2 | TGTGCCAGCAGCCAAGGGAGGTCCGGGGGGCCTTCATTAGATACGCAGTATTTT | CASSQGRSGGPSLDTQYF
TRBD1 | TRBJ2-1 | few | TRBV5-1 | TGCGCCAGCAGCGCTGCAGGGGGCTCCTACAATGAGCAGTTCTTC | CASSAAGGSYNEQFF
TRBD1 | TRBJ2-7 | - | TRBV5-1 | TGCGCCAGCAGCTACCTAGGGACAGACGTAGCGTACGAGCAGTACTTC | CASSYLGTDVAYEQYF
- | TRBJ2-1 | few | TRBV6-2/TRBV6-3 | TGTGCCAGCAGTTACTCCGGTAGCGGACAGTTCTTC | CASSYSGSGQFF
- | TRBJ2-7 | - | TRBV11-2 | TGTGCCAGCAGCTCGATCGAAACAGGGTTGTCCGAGCAGTACTTC | CASSSIETGLSEQYF
TRBD1 | TRBJ1-1 | - | TRBV19 | TGTGCCAGTAGTGCCTCGGGACAGGGGATCACTGAAGCTTTCTTT | CASSASGQGITEAFF
- | TRBJ1-3 | - | TRBV7-8 | TGTGCCAGCAGCTTAGGTCTATTCTCTGGAAACACCATATATTTT | CASSLGLFSGNTIYF
- | TRBJ2-1 | - | TRBV4-3 | TGCGCCAGCAGCCAAGAGAGAGGGAATGAGCAGTTCTTC | CASSQERGNEQFF
TRBD1 | TRBJ1-2 | - | TRBV5-1 | TGCGCCAGCAGCCAAGCGACAGGGATAGCCTATGGCTACACCTTC | CASSQATGIAYGYTF
- | TRBJ2-5 | - | TRBV5-6 | TGTGCCAGCAGCTTCCGCGGGATGAGCGAGACCCAGTACTTC | CASSFRGMSETQYF
- | TRBJ2-5 | - | TRBV7-9 | TGTGCCAGCAGCTCCGATCTGACTCTTATCACTTCCCAGTACTTC | CASSSDLTLITSQYF
- | TRBJ1-5 | - | TRBV2 | TGTGCCAGCGTGGGCAGAAATCCCAATCAGCCCCAGCATTTT | CASVGRNPNQPQHF
TRBD2 | TRBJ2-2 | once | TRBV7-6 | TGTGCCAGCAGCTTAGCGCTAGCGAGTAGGATTGTCGCGGGGGGGCCTTCCGGGGAGCTGTTTTTT | CASSLALASRIVAGGPSGELFF
TRBD1 | TRBJ2-2 | - | TRBV7-2 | TGTGCCAGCAGCTCGTGGACAGGGGGCGCAACCGGGGAGCTGTTTTTT | CASSSWTGGATGELFF
TRBD1 | TRBJ2-5 | - | TRBV5-5 | TGTGCCAGCAGCATCAGGGGGATGGAGACCCAGTACTTC | CASSIRGMETQYF
- | TRBJ1-2 | once | TRBV24-1 | TGTGCCACCAGTGAATCAGGGGTCGGCTACACCTTC | CATSESGVGYTF
TRBD1 | TRBJ1-5 | - | TRBV9 | TGTGCCAGCAGCGGAGGGACAGGGGCGAGGGAGCCCCAGCATTTT | CASSGGTGAREPQHF
TRBD1 | TRBJ1-2 | few | TRBV5-1 | TGCGCCAGCAGCCCGGGACAGGGGATGTATGGCTACACCTTC | CASSPGQGMYGYTF